What follows are 21 T cell receptor beta chains derived from one specimen sequenced in a study of CD8 T cells in Susac syndrome. Random hexamers were used to reverse transcribe the RNA input (roughly 0.5 to 1 ug). TCRdb itself ran the immunoSEQ multiplex PCR reads through MiXCR, one entry per CDR3 protein. The sample gives approximately 100,000 distinct CDR3 sequences, approximately 94% of which show up once; 0.41% is in the top ten. Sequencing was carried out using CD8+ T cells from PBMCs. These receptors were taken from a human donor with Susac syndrome.

This chain uses TRBV6-5 with TRBJ2-7; 9 bases fit TRBD1. CDR3 size: 14 residues. J lost 2 bases, V lost 5 bases, and 4 bases had no gene match. The germline gives CDR1 MNHEY, CDR2 SVGAGI. The CDR3 loop reads CASSTRTGAYEQYF. The CDR3 DNA reads TGTGCCAGCAGTACGAGGACAGGGGCCTACGAGCAGTACTTC.

The chain is built from TRBV25-1 and TRBJ2-3, with 7 bases identical to TRBD2. V trimming: 7 bases; J trimming: 5 bases; junction bases outside the gene matches: 9. The CDR3 extends over 14 amino acids. CDR1 and CDR2 from the germline V gene are MGHDK and SYGVNS. For the CDR3, the DNA is TGTGCCAGCAAGCGGGGCGGGACGGTAGATACGCAGTATTTT. Amino acid sequence: CASKRGGTVDTQYF.

The chain carries TRBV20-1 and TRBJ1-2; the D is unclear. The CDR3 totals 8 residues. Germline V gives CDR1 DFQATT, CDR2 SNEGSKA (reference sequence). The CDR3 here is CRAGGYTF. CDR3 nucleotides: TGCAGGGCGGGTGGCTACACCTTC.

This chain connects TRBV20-1 to TRBJ2-5; D gene uncertain. Germline CDR1 and CDR2: DFQATT and SNEGSKA (reference sequence). V gave up 3 bases and J gave up 5 bases, with 4 bases separating them. This CDR3 comprises 10 residues. Here the CDR3 DNA reads TGCAGTGCTAGCGCGGAGACCCAGTACTTC. It specifies CSASAETQYF.

The V call is TRBV7-6, the J call TRBJ2-5; no clear D. V lost 5 bases to trimming and J lost 2 bases, with 12 bases between them. Germline assignment: CDR1 SGHVS and CDR2 FNYEAQ. The CDR3 runs 14 residues. The CDR3 coding sequence is TGTGCCAGCAGCCTCACGACATATCAAGAGACCCAGTACTTC. It codes for CASSLTTYQETQYF.

The V and J genes are TRBV9 and TRBJ2-7; 8 bases map to TRBD1. The junction had 8 bases not matched to a gene; V was cut back by 0 bases and J by 6 bases. CDR3 length: 15 amino acids. Germline V gene data show CDR1 as SGDLS and CDR2 as YYNGEE. The DNA for the CDR3 is TGTGCCAGCAGCGTAGTCGAGACAGGGGCAACCGAGCAGTACTTC. It codes for CASSVVETGATEQYF. The complete variable domain, with remaining parts taken from reference TRBV9 and TRBJ2-7, reads DSGVTQTPKHLITATGQRVTLRCSPRSGDLSVYWYQQSLDQGLQFLIQYYNGEERAKGNILERFSAQQFPDLHSELNLSSLELGDSALYFCASSVVETGATEQYFGPGTRLTVT.

The chain has TRBV27 and TRBJ2-2, with D uncertain. The germline gives CDR1 MNHEY, CDR2 SMNVEV (reference sequence). The V end was cut by 5 bases, the J end by 10 bases, with 17 bases between. This CDR3 comprises 14 residues. Here the CDR3 DNA reads TGTGCCAGCAGTCCCCAGTCCCGGCCCAAGGAGCTGTTTTTT. As protein: CASSPQSRPKELFF.

In this sample, this clonotype turned up once. This chain connects TRBV15 to TRBJ1-2; 8 bases align to TRBD1. This CDR3 has 15 residues. V shed 0 bases and J 6 bases; nucleotides not matched to a gene: 6. Germline assignment: CDR1 LNHNV and CDR2 YYDKDF (reference sequence). The chain's CDR3 is CATSRDMDRADGYTF. CDR3 sequence (DNA): TGTGCCACCAGCAGAGATATGGACAGGGCCGATGGCTACACCTTC.

Here the CDR3 reads CASSLGQPNGYTF. CDR3 in DNA: TGTGCCAGCAGTTTAGGGCAGCCGAATGGCTACACCTTC. The chain couples TRBV12-3 or TRBV12-4 to TRBJ1-2; unclear D gene. The germline V and J ends were trimmed by 1 base and 6 bases, with 9 bases remaining between them. This CDR3 has 13 residues.

This clonotype was seen once. V gene TRBV5-1 combines with J gene TRBJ1-1; the D gene is possibly TRBD1 (5 bases). Trimming removed 4 bases at V and 7 bases at J, with 11 bases between. The CDR3 has 12 amino acids. Per germline, CDR1 SGHRS and CDR2 YFSETQ. DNA of the CDR3: TGCGCCAGCAGCCCGGGACCGAGTGAAGCTTTCTTT. Its protein product is CASSPGPSEAFF.

This sequence joins TRBV13 and TRBJ1-6; D call uncertain. V was shortened by 3 bases and J by 8 bases, with 14 bases between the two germline ends. Germline V gene sequence: CDR1 PRHDT, CDR2 FYEKMQ (reference sequence). The CDR3 spans 15 residues. The CDR3 nucleotides read TGTGCCAGCAGCTTTAGGCCAGAGAAGGATTCACCCCTCCACTTT. This sequence encodes CASSFRPEKDSPLHF.

The chain is built from TRBV6-1 and TRBJ2-7, with D perhaps matching TRBD2 (7 bases). The CDR3 loop spans 13 amino acids. Per germline, CDR1 MNHNS and CDR2 SASEGT. V lost 11 bases, J lost 0 bases, and 14 bases lay in between. The CDR3 DNA reads as TGTGCCGGGGGGGCCGGTAGCTCCTACGAGCAGTACTTC. Amino acids: CAGGAGSSYEQYF.

This chain uses TRBV2 with TRBJ2-1, with D hard to call. V gave up 6 bases and J gave up 5 bases, with 5 bases separating them. Germline CDR1 SNHLY, CDR2 FYNNEI. The CDR3 is made up of 11 amino acids. This chain's CDR3 is CASRRNNEQFF. CDR3 DNA: TGTGCCAGCAGACGTAACAATGAGCAGTTCTTC.

The V call is TRBV9, the J call TRBJ2-1, with 7 bases identical to TRBD1. CDR3 length: 16 residues. J was trimmed by 8 bases and V by 0 bases; bases with no gene match: 11. Per the germline V gene, CDR1 is SGDLS and CDR2 is YYNGEE. The CDR3 protein is CASSVAGDSLGDEQFF. Here the CDR3 DNA reads TGTGCCAGCAGCGTAGCCGGGGACAGCCTTGGGGATGAGCAGTTCTTC.

Of note for this clonotype: At one boundary the junction diverges from the germline segment, which might be a read error. The chain links TRBV7-8 to TRBJ2-1; no reliable D call. The CDR3 has 12 amino acids. Germline values: CDR1 SGHVS, CDR2 FQNEAQ. The CDR3 nucleotides are TGTGCCAGCAGATTAGTCCGGGATGAGCAGTTCTTC. It codes for CASRLVRDEQFF.

A single count supports this clonotype. This sequence joins TRBV7-9 and TRBJ2-1, with D tentatively TRBD1 or TRBD2 (6 bases each). Germline CDR1 is SEHNR and CDR2 is FQNEAQ (reference sequence). Trimming removed 2 bases from V and 6 bases from J, with 14 bases in between. This CDR3 is built from 15 residues. The chain's CDR3 is CASSLSEGGSNEQFF. CDR3 sequence (DNA): TGTGCCAGCAGCTTAAGTGAGGGGGGATCCAATGAGCAGTTCTTC.

The genes are TRBV7-9 and TRBJ2-5, with 8 bases identical to TRBD2. Trimming took 8 bases from V and 5 from J; bases not matched to a gene: 7. The CDR3 is 13 residues long. Germline CDR1 is SEHNR and CDR2 is FQNEAQ (reference sequence). CDR3 sequence (DNA): TGTGCCAGCGCCGGGACTAGGGAGGAGACCCAGTACTTC. Translated, it gives CASAGTREETQYF.

In DNA, the CDR3 is TGTGCCAGCAGCGTAGCTGACAGGATCCAAGAGACCCAGTACTTC. It translates to CASSVADRIQETQYF. The chain carries TRBV9 and TRBJ2-5; D is perhaps TRBD1 (6 bases). The CDR3 totals 15 residues. V was cut by 0 bases and J by 1 base, with 10 bases left in between. Germline CDR1 SGDLS, CDR2 YYNGEE.

The genes are TRBV5-1 and TRBJ2-1; 8 bases fit TRBD1. Trimming cost V 4 bases and J 5 bases; bases outside gene matches: 14. CDR1 and CDR2 (germline): SGHRS, YFSETQ. The CDR3 spans 17 residues. The CDR3 is CASSPKPDREEDNEQFF. CDR3 nucleotide sequence: TGCGCCAGCAGCCCTAAGCCGGACAGGGAAGAGGACAATGAGCAGTTCTTC.

This CDR3 is CASSPRQGPYEQYF. The CDR3 DNA reads as TGTGCCAGCAGCCCCAGACAGGGGCCCTACGAGCAGTACTTC. The genes are TRBV14 and TRBJ2-7; 8 bases are shared with TRBD1. The germline CDR1 and CDR2 sequences are SGHDN and FVKESK. The CDR3 is made up of 14 amino acids. The V and J ends lost 4 bases and 2 bases, in that order; junction bases with no gene match: 4.

The chain joins TRBV20-1 to TRBJ2-7; D is uncertain. The CDR3 covers 14 residues. Looked up from germline, CDR1 is DFQATT and CDR2 is SNEGSKA (reference sequence). The V gene lost 1 base and the J gene lost 3 bases, with 13 bases spanning the gap. The CDR3 region has the DNA TGCAGTGCTAGAGGGCGAGACACCCTCTACGAGCAGTACTTC. This gives the protein CSARGRDTLYEQYF.